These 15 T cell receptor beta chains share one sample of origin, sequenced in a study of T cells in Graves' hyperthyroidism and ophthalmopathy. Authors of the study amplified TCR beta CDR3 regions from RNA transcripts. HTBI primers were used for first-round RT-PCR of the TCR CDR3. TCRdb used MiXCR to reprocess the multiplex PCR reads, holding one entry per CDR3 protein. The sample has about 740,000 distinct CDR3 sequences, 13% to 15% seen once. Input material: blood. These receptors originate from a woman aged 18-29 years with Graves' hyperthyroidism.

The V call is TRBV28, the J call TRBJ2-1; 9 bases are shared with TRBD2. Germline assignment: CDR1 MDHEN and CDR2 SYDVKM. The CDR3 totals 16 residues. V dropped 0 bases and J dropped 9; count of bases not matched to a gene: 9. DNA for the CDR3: TGTGCCAGCAGTTTATGGGCTAGCGGGGCTAGTAGTGAGCAGTTCTTC. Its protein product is CASSLWASGASSEQFF.

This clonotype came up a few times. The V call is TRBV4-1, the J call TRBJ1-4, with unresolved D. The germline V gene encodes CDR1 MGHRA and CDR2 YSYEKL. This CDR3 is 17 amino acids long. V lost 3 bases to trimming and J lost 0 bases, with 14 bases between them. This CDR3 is CASSQNVPAATNEKLFF. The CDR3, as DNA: TGCGCCAGCAGCCAGAACGTCCCAGCAGCAACTAATGAAAAACTGTTTTTT.

The CDR3 is CSADPPGSSYNEQFF. Written as DNA, the CDR3 is TGCAGTGCGGACCCCCCTGGCTCCTCCTACAATGAGCAGTTCTTC. The rearrangement joins TRBV20-1 to TRBJ2-1; D is undetermined. The CDR3 consists of 15 residues. Deletions cut 6 bases from V and 0 bases from J, with 15 bases between. Germline lookup yields CDR1 DFQATT and CDR2 SNEGSKA (reference sequence).

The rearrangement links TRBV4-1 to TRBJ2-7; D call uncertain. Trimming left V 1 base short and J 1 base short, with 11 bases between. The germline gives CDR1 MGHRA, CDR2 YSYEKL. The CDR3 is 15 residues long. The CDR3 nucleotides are TGCGCCAGCAGCCAAGTATTTCTCGCGTCCTACGAGCAGTACTTC. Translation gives CASSQVFLASYEQYF.

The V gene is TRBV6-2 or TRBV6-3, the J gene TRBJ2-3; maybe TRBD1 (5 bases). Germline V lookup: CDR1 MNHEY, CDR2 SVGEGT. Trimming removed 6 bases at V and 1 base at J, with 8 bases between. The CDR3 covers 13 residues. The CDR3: CASRQAGTDTQYF. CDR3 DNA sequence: TGTGCCAGCAGACAGGCCGGCACAGATACGCAGTATTTT.

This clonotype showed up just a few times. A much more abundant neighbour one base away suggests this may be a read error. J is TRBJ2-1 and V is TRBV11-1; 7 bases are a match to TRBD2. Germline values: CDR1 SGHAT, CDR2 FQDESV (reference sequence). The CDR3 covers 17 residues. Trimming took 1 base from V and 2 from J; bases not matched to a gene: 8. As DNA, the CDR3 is TGTGCCAGCAGCTTAGATTCGGGAGGAAGCCCCTACAATGAGCAGTTCTTC. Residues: CASSLDSGGSPYNEQFF. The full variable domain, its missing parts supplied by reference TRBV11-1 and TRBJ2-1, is EAEVAQSPRYKITEKSQAVAFWCDPISGHATLYWYRQILGQGPELLVQFQDESVVDDSQLPKDRFSAERLKGVDSTLKIQPAELGDSAMYLCASSLDSGGSPYNEQFFGPGTRLTVL.

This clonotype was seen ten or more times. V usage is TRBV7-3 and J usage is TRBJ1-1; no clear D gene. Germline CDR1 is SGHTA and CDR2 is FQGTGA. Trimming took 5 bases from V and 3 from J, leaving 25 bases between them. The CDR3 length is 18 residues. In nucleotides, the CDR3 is TGTGCCAGCAGCCGACTGTGGGCAGAGACTATTAAGGACACTGAAGCTTTCTTT. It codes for CASSRLWAETIKDTEAFF.

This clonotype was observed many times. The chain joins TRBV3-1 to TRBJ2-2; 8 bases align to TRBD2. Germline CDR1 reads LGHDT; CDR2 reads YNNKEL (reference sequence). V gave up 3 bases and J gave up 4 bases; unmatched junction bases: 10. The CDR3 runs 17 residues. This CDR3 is CASSHGVAGRSTGELFF. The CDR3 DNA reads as TGTGCCAGCAGCCACGGGGTAGCGGGACGTAGCACCGGGGAGCTGTTTTTT.

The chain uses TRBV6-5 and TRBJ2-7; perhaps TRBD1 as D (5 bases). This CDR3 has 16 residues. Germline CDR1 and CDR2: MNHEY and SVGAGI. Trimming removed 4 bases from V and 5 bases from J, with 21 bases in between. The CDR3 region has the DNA TGTGCCAGCAGTTTGGCAGGGCTGAGTAAGTCGGACGAGCAGTACTTC. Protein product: CASSLAGLSKSDEQYF.

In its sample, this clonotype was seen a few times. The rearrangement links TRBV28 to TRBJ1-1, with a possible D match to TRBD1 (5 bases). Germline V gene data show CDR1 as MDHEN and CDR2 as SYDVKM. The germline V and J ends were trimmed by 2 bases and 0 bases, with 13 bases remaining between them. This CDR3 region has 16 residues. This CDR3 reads CASSLLGRGMNTEAFF. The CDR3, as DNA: TGTGCCAGCAGTTTACTGGGGAGGGGCATGAACACTGAAGCTTTCTTT.

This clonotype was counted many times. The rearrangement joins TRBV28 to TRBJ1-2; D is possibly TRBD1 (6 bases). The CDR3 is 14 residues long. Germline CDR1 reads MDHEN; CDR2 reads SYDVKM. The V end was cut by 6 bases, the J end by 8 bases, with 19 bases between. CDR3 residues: CASSPDSTGHGYTF. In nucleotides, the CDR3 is TGTGCCAGCAGCCCGGACAGTACAGGGCACGGCTACACCTTC.

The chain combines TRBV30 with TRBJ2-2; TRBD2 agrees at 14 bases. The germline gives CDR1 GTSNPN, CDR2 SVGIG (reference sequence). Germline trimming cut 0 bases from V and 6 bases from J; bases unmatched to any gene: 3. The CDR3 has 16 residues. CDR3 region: CAWSVLGLAGAGELFF. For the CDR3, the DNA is TGTGCCTGGAGTGTTTTGGGACTAGCGGGAGCCGGGGAGCTGTTTTTT.

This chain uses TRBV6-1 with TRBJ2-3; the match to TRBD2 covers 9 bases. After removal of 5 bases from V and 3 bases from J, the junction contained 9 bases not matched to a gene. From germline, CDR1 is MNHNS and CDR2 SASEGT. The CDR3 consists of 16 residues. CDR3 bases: TGTGCCAGCAGTTATACCCGACTAGCGGCAACAGATACGCAGTATTTT. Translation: CASSYTRLAATDTQYF.

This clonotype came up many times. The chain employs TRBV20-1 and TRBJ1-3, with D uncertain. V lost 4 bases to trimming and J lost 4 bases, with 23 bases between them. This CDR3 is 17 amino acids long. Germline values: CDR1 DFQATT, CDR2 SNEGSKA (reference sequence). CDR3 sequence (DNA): TGCAGTGCTACATCACCGGGCTCACGAGCCCTGGGAAACACCATATATTTT. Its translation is CSATSPGSRALGNTIYF.

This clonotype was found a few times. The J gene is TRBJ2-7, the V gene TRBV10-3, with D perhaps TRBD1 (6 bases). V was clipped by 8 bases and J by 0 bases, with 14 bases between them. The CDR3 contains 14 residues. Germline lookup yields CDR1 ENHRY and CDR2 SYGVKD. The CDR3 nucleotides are TGTGCCATCGGCGAGACAGGTCTCTCCTACGAGCAGTACTTC. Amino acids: CAIGETGLSYEQYF.